A selection of T cell receptor beta chains follows, all from one sample in a study of beta chain features in type 1 diabetes. Profiled with immunoSEQ multiplex PCR; TCRdb holds only in-frame clones, not every one. Of some 900,000 clones listed, roughly 16% are singletons. Source material: naive CD4+ T cells from blood. The origin of the receptors is a woman younger than 30 in good health. The CDR3 runs from the conserved cysteine through the conserved F or W. D genes are given only for firm matches. Expanded clones get a size class; other rows say once, few or many, or leave the size out.

D gene: NA; J gene: TRBJ1-1; clone size: NA; V gene: TRBV28; CDR3 protein: CASRQQVNTEAFF; CDR3 DNA: TGTGCCAGCAGACAACAGGTGAACACTGAAGCTTTCTTT
D gene: TRBD2; J gene: TRBJ2-5; clone size: NA; V gene: TRBV6-5; CDR3 protein: CASSYSTGGVETQYF; CDR3 DNA: TGTGCCAGCAGTTACTCGACGGGGGGAGTCGAGACCCAGTACTTC
D gene: NA; J gene: TRBJ2-7; clone size: few; V gene: TRBV2; CDR3 protein: CASSEDWGDQYF; CDR3 DNA: TGTGCCAGCAGCGAGGACTGGGGCGATCAGTACTTC
D gene: NA; J gene: TRBJ1-1; clone size: once; V gene: TRBV10-2; CDR3 protein: CASRSGDEAFF; CDR3 DNA: TGCGCCAGCAGGTCAGGGGACGAAGCTTTCTTT
D gene: TRBD2; J gene: TRBJ2-7; clone size: few; V gene: TRBV19; CDR3 protein: CASSIGPPSSGRAYEQYF; CDR3 DNA: TGTGCCAGTAGTATAGGCCCTCCCTCTAGCGGGAGGGCCTACGAGCAGTACTTC
D gene: NA; J gene: TRBJ1-1; clone size: NA; V gene: TRBV18; CDR3 protein: CASSPPDPNTEAFF; CDR3 DNA: TGTGCCAGCTCACCTCCGGACCCGAACACTGAAGCTTTCTTT
D gene: NA; J gene: TRBJ2-5; clone size: few; V gene: TRBV7-3; CDR3 protein: CASGGTAQETQYF; CDR3 DNA: TGTGCCAGCGGAGGGACAGCTCAAGAGACCCAGTACTTC
D gene: NA; J gene: TRBJ1-1; clone size: few; V gene: TRBV6-6; CDR3 protein: CASSPSDRPNTEAFF; CDR3 DNA: TGTGCCAGCAGCCCCAGCGACAGACCCAACACTGAAGCTTTCTTT
D gene: NA; J gene: TRBJ2-7; clone size: NA; V gene: TRBV5-4; CDR3 protein: CASSYSRGRDEQYF; CDR3 DNA: TGTGCCAGCAGCTACAGTCGGGGGCGGGACGAGCAGTACTTC
D gene: NA; J gene: TRBJ2-3; clone size: few; V gene: TRBV19; CDR3 protein: CASSITGARSGTDTQYF; CDR3 DNA: TGTGCCAGTAGTATTACGGGGGCCCGTAGCGGCACAGATACGCAGTATTTT
D gene: TRBD2; J gene: TRBJ2-3; clone size: NA; V gene: TRBV4-3; CDR3 protein: CASSQGTSGTDTRYF; CDR3 DNA: TGCGCCAGCAGCCAAGGGACTAGCGGCACAGATACGCGGTATTTT
D gene: TRBD1; J gene: TRBJ1-1; clone size: NA; V gene: TRBV6-5; CDR3 protein: CASSYSRTGQSFF; CDR3 DNA: TGTGCCAGCAGTTACTCGCGGACAGGTCAGTCTTTCTTT
D gene: NA; J gene: TRBJ2-7; clone size: few; V gene: TRBV7-2; CDR3 protein: CASSLLGYEQYF; CDR3 DNA: TGTGCCAGCAGCTTGTTGGGCTACGAGCAGTACTTC
D gene: NA; J gene: TRBJ2-4; clone size: few; V gene: TRBV10-2; CDR3 protein: CASSRETQRTGLAKNIQYF; CDR3 DNA: TGCGCCAGCAGTAGAGAAACCCAGAGGACGGGTCTAGCCAAAAACATTCAGTACTTC
D gene: NA; J gene: TRBJ2-7; clone size: NA; V gene: TRBV20-1; CDR3 protein: CSARVRNEQYF; CDR3 DNA: TGCAGTGCTAGAGTTCGTAACGAGCAGTACTTC
D gene: TRBD1; J gene: TRBJ1-5; clone size: NA; V gene: TRBV15; CDR3 protein: CATSRDADRVGQPQHF; CDR3 DNA: TGTGCCACCAGCAGAGATGCAGACAGGGTAGGTCAGCCCCAGCATTTT
D gene: NA; J gene: TRBJ2-2; clone size: few; V gene: TRBV9; CDR3 protein: CASSNWTGELFF; CDR3 DNA: TGTGCCAGCAGCAACTGGACCGGGGAGCTGTTTTTT
D gene: TRBD1; J gene: TRBJ2-7; clone size: few; V gene: TRBV9; CDR3 protein: CASSGNRGPEQYF; CDR3 DNA: TGTGCCAGCAGCGGAAACAGGGGACCCGAGCAGTACTTC
D gene: NA; J gene: TRBJ2-1; clone size: NA; V gene: TRBV7-9; CDR3 protein: CASSSPGARYNEQFF; CDR3 DNA: TGTGCCAGCAGCTCTCCCGGGGCCCGATACAATGAGCAGTTCTTC
D gene: NA; J gene: TRBJ2-2; clone size: NA; V gene: TRBV7-3; CDR3 protein: CASSSAGAGGELFF; CDR3 DNA: TGTGCCAGCAGCTCCGCAGGGGCGGGCGGGGAGCTGTTTTTT
D gene: TRBD1; J gene: TRBJ2-5; clone size: NA; V gene: TRBV6-1; CDR3 protein: CASSERQGPSRETQYF; CDR3 DNA: TGTGCCAGCAGTGAACGACAGGGCCCCTCCAGAGAGACCCAGTACTTC
D gene: NA; J gene: TRBJ1-1; clone size: few; V gene: TRBV25-1; CDR3 protein: CASSVGTGPSGTEAFF; CDR3 DNA: TGTGCCAGCAGTGTTGGAACAGGGCCTTCGGGGACTGAAGCTTTCTTT
D gene: NA; J gene: TRBJ1-2; clone size: few; V gene: TRBV16; CDR3 protein: CASSQQKGRANYGYTF; CDR3 DNA: TGTGCCAGCAGCCAACAAAAAGGTCGAGCTAACTATGGCTACACCTTC
D gene: NA; J gene: TRBJ2-1; clone size: few; V gene: TRBV7-9; CDR3 protein: CASHFFRGTSTNEQFF; CDR3 DNA: TGTGCCAGCCATTTTTTTCGCGGGACCAGTACGAATGAGCAGTTCTTC
D gene: NA; J gene: TRBJ2-3; clone size: NA; V gene: TRBV4-3; CDR3 protein: CASSQVAGSYTDTQYF; CDR3 DNA: TGCGCCAGCAGCCAAGTCGCCGGGAGCTACACAGATACGCAGTATTTT
D gene: TRBD2; J gene: TRBJ2-2; clone size: NA; V gene: TRBV7-2; CDR3 protein: CASSLRRGTSRGELFF; CDR3 DNA: TGTGCCAGCAGCTTACGAAGGGGGACTAGTCGCGGGGAGCTGTTTTTT
D gene: NA; J gene: TRBJ2-7; clone size: NA; V gene: TRBV2; CDR3 protein: CASILQSYTYEQYF; CDR3 DNA: TGTGCCAGCATACTGCAGAGTTATACCTACGAGCAGTACTTC
D gene: NA; J gene: TRBJ2-1; clone size: NA; V gene: TRBV10-3; CDR3 protein: CAISGSRGTYNEQFF; CDR3 DNA: TGTGCCATCAGCGGTTCTCGAGGAACCTACAATGAGCAGTTCTTC
D gene: TRBD2; J gene: TRBJ2-3; clone size: few; V gene: TRBV10-3; CDR3 protein: CAISESSGRAGDTQYF; CDR3 DNA: TGTGCCATCAGTGAGTCTAGCGGGAGGGCCGGAGATACGCAGTATTTT
D gene: NA; J gene: TRBJ1-1; clone size: NA; V gene: TRBV5-8; CDR3 protein: CASNPKSSGGWNTEAFF; CDR3 DNA: TGTGCCAGCAACCCCAAAAGCTCGGGGGGGTGGAACACTGAAGCTTTCTTT
D gene: NA; J gene: TRBJ2-7; clone size: NA; V gene: TRBV4-2; CDR3 protein: CASSQVSSLYEQYF; CDR3 DNA: TGTGCCAGCAGCCAAGTGTCTAGCCTCTACGAGCAGTACTTC
D gene: TRBD1; J gene: TRBJ2-4; clone size: NA; V gene: TRBV5-4; CDR3 protein: CASSPGTGVAKNIQYF; CDR3 DNA: TGTGCCAGCAGCCCGGGGACAGGGGTAGCCAAAAACATTCAGTACTTC
D gene: NA; J gene: TRBJ1-1; clone size: few; V gene: TRBV19; CDR3 protein: CASSLKSGVTEAFF; CDR3 DNA: TGTGCCAGTAGTTTGAAATCGGGGGTCACTGAAGCTTTCTTT
D gene: NA; J gene: TRBJ2-5; clone size: few; V gene: TRBV18; CDR3 protein: CASSPLGGETQYF; CDR3 DNA: TGTGCCAGCTCACCACTAGGGGGAGAGACCCAGTACTTC
D gene: TRBD2; J gene: TRBJ2-1; clone size: NA; V gene: TRBV13; CDR3 protein: CASSLGLAGGMEQFF; CDR3 DNA: TGTGCCAGCAGCTTAGGACTAGCGGGGGGGATGGAGCAGTTCTTC
D gene: NA; J gene: TRBJ1-3; clone size: few; V gene: TRBV9; CDR3 protein: CASSVGSAGNTIYF; CDR3 DNA: TGTGCCAGCAGCGTGGGGAGCGCTGGAAACACCATATATTTT
D gene: TRBD1; J gene: TRBJ2-1; clone size: few; V gene: TRBV20-1; CDR3 protein: CSADRGNEQFF; CDR3 DNA: TGCAGTGCTGACAGGGGTAATGAGCAGTTCTTC
D gene: TRBD2; J gene: TRBJ2-2; clone size: NA; V gene: TRBV7-9; CDR3 protein: CASSLWSGRHTGELFF; CDR3 DNA: TGTGCCAGCAGCTTGTGGAGCGGGAGGCACACCGGGGAGCTGTTTTTT
D gene: NA; J gene: TRBJ2-1; clone size: few; V gene: TRBV11-2; CDR3 protein: CASSFKGGSYNEQFF; CDR3 DNA: TGTGCCAGCAGCTTCAAGGGGGGCTCCTACAATGAGCAGTTCTTC
D gene: TRBD2; J gene: TRBJ2-5; clone size: once; V gene: TRBV5-1; CDR3 protein: CASSLEASGGQETQYF; CDR3 DNA: TGCGCCAGCAGCTTGGAGGCTAGCGGGGGCCAAGAGACCCAGTACTTC
D gene: NA; J gene: TRBJ2-3; clone size: NA; V gene: TRBV18; CDR3 protein: CASSPPGRSTDTQYF; CDR3 DNA: TGTGCCAGCTCACCACCGGGGCGTAGCACAGATACGCAGTATTTT
D gene: NA; J gene: TRBJ2-2; clone size: NA; V gene: TRBV7-2; CDR3 protein: CASSLTLLARGAGELFF; CDR3 DNA: TGTGCCAGCAGCCTAACACTACTAGCCCGAGGGGCCGGGGAGCTGTTTTTT
D gene: TRBD1; J gene: TRBJ2-7; clone size: NA; V gene: TRBV7-8; CDR3 protein: CASSATGQGGKQYF; CDR3 DNA: TGTGCCAGCAGCGCCACGGGACAGGGGGGGAAGCAGTACTTC
D gene: TRBD2; J gene: TRBJ2-7; clone size: few; V gene: TRBV10-3; CDR3 protein: CASTGTSGRSYEQYF; CDR3 DNA: TGTGCCAGCACCGGGACTAGCGGGAGATCCTACGAGCAGTACTTC
D gene: NA; J gene: TRBJ1-4; clone size: few; V gene: TRBV18; CDR3 protein: CATSPKGSTNEKLFF; CDR3 DNA: TGTGCCACCAGCCCTAAGGGATCAACTAATGAAAAACTGTTTTTT
D gene: TRBD1; J gene: TRBJ2-7; clone size: few; V gene: TRBV10-2; CDR3 protein: CASSQDRGPSWEQYF; CDR3 DNA: TGCGCCAGCAGTCAAGACAGGGGCCCCTCGTGGGAGCAGTACTTC
D gene: NA; J gene: TRBJ2-5; clone size: few; V gene: TRBV9; CDR3 protein: CASSLRPRETQYF; CDR3 DNA: TGTGCCAGCAGCCTGCGACCCCGGGAGACCCAGTACTTC
D gene: TRBD2; J gene: TRBJ2-1; clone size: few; V gene: TRBV11-2; CDR3 protein: CASSPTHTGLAGAGNEQFF; CDR3 DNA: TGTGCCAGCAGCCCGACCCATACGGGACTAGCGGGAGCGGGAAATGAGCAGTTCTTC